This TCR beta chain was identified in a study of cytomegalovirus exposure and HLA in healthy donors (dated by TCRdb to the late 2010s). Background for the entire study: An earlier analysis of roughly 500 of the donors reported over 250 Gb of sequence data and some 110 million unique TCR beta sequences obtained from around 180 million T cells. Donor age, sex, ethnicity and CMV serostatus were collected together with the repertoire data. On average, over 200,000 unique TCR beta nucleotide sequences were sequenced per donor among 398 genotyped donors of the cohort, with 15% to 20% of those sequences being non-productive. An early release that covered some 640 HLA-typed donors contained approximately 300 gigabases of sequencing data and around 80 million unique TCR sequences. A later genetic analysis took genome-wide SNP genotypes for about 65% of the roughly 670 donors and used that subset as a discovery cohort. HLA typing covered class I and class II loci at four-digit resolution. Of the 300 to 450 genotyped donors, 80% to 90% were placed in the genetic ancestry cluster associated with self-reported Caucasian donors. The study combined high-throughput TCR immunosequencing, statistical association of individual TCRs with disease status, and machine learning to predict cytomegalovirus infection status. The aim of the study was to test whether cataloging public T cell receptors could identify signatures of past pathogen exposure. A later analysis re-examined previously published TCR beta repertoires from roughly 720 donors and added high-resolution HLA genotyping to investigate patterns of TCR occurrence. To decide whether each TCR beta V gene segment behaved as functional or pseudogenic, an earlier analysis of some 540 of the donors relied on high-throughput TCR beta sequencing. Rather than drawing on any new phenotypic data, the later analysis identified candidate immune exposures from TCR beta sequences and the way those sequences occurred across donors. All discovery cohort repertoires had been generated using a single sequencing platform. About five DR-DQ haplotypes were treated as single units for association and clustering because of strong linkage in the cohort. A separate validation cohort of about 110 different subjects was used in addition to the approximately 700-subject first cohort. Typing coverage differed by locus: A, B, C, DRB1 and DQB1 were typed in about 629-640 donors, DQA1 in approximately 520, DPA1 in 600 to 610, and DPB1 in 472. The study profiled the T cell repertoires of 666 subjects by immunosequencing and related them to cytomegalovirus serostatus. On the study overall, not on this receptor specifically: The earlier analysis of 450 to 700 of the donors excluded roughly 17 rarely observed V segments, including chromosome 9 orphons, because counts were too low. A cluster of highly shared sequence variants was judged likely to be a technical artifact of the sequencing pipeline. A further reported finding was that TCR beta sequences accurately predicted the HLA-A and HLA-B alleles for most subjects in the first cohort. According to the authors, the approach could potentially be generalized to other disease states and immunological phenotypes. Because HLA typing was missing for some donors at each locus, association tests included only the typed subset. The classifier was reported to diagnose cytomegalovirus status with high specificity and sensitivity in both the original cohort and the validation cohort. Linkage disequilibrium might explain the correlated functional status among segregating V segments, but an unknown experimental factor could not be excluded. Across donors, most TCR sequences were observed very rarely, whereas some public TCRs were present in many individuals. In vitro tests confirmed that a few of the cytomegalovirus-associated TCR beta chains recognize cytomegalovirus antigens. According to a later genetic analysis, donors in an Asian-associated ancestry cluster had fewer N-insertions in productive TCRs than the approximately 700-donor mean. In a later analysis, HLA-associated TCR beta chains were found to be more clonally expanded and to have lower generation probabilities than equally common non-associated chains. This cohort had only TCR beta chains sequenced, and the lack of alpha or paired-chain data limited which features could be detected. The only immune exposure information available for the cohort was CMV serostatus. In a later genetic analysis, a missense DCLRE1C variant was associated with V-gene and J-gene trimming of TCR beta chains, and the association was replicated in an independent cohort. According to a later analysis, parvovirus B19, influenza, CMV and Epstein-Barr virus appeared linked to several top co-occurrence clusters. A later analysis associated 17,000 or so TCR beta sequences with specific HLA alleles at a false discovery rate of 0.05. The presence/absence analyses assumed that sequencing depth was roughly uniform across donors, and that assumption may not be true. According to a later analysis, most CMV-associated TCR beta chains appeared to be HLA-restricted, and the HLA associations seemed to be driven largely by CMV exposure. The study listed 150 to 200 TCR beta chains as associated with cytomegalovirus. According to a later analysis, TCR association rates differed among HLA loci, with DRB1 alleles showing the most associated TCRs and HLA-C alleles showing the fewest. In an earlier analysis of approximately 590 of the donors, most TCR beta V segments appeared in productive rearrangements about 87% or about 30% of the time, broadly matching IMGT annotations. Strong co-occurrence of HLA alleles, especially DR and DQ, made assigning TCR associations to individual alleles difficult. Because the 87-base-pair reads could not distinguish some IMGT-functional V segments, including TRBV6-2 and TRBV6-3, those segments were excluded.

The cohort comprised several hundred healthy bone marrow donors. All cohort members were sampled while nominally healthy, although unrecorded immune exposures were likely present. The donor tested CMV seropositive, placing the donor among the roughly 270 seropositive members of the cohort. A peripheral blood sample was collected from each donor, and TCR beta sequencing was performed on peripheral blood mononuclear cells. The Qiagen DNeasy Blood Extraction Kit was used to extract genomic DNA from the blood cell samples. Details on this clone: Its antigen is unknown. Per-base quality was not reported, and no clone a single base away is much larger than it.

Library creation used the immunoSEQ multiplex PCR assay. For the multiplex PCR, a mixture combining 60 forward primers for TCR Vbeta segments and 13 reverse primers for TCR Jbeta segments was used. A multiplex PCR assay on genomic DNA amplified the CDR3 region of rearranged TCR beta genes. Amplified TCR beta libraries were sequenced as 87-base-pair reads on the Illumina HiSeq System. In the original analysis: In a later analysis, roughly 80 million unique TCR beta chains were counted across the approximately 670 repertoires, and approximately 11 million of these chains were shared by at least two donors. To remove PCR and sequencing errors, raw reads were error-corrected and collapsed into unique sequences using a nearest-neighbor algorithm that merged closely related sequences. Alignment of CDR3 sequences to IMGT reference sequences was used to assign V, D and J gene segments. For a sequence to be retained, a match of at least six nucleotides was required to both a V gene segment and a J gene segment. Rearrangements were called productive when the CDR3 lacked stop codons and stayed in frame with V and J; all others were non-productive. Following IMGT convention, CDR3 was defined as the stretch from the second conserved V-encoded cysteine up to the conserved J-encoded phenylalanine. The earlier analysis of fewer than 700 of the donors excluded sequences that lacked an unambiguous match to a single V gene segment. In an earlier analysis of several hundred of the donors, V segments were called functional above 56.7% productive rearrangements and were called segregating when the between-donor standard deviation exceeded 5%. A statistical classification framework was developed to diagnose cytomegalovirus status using the catalog of TCR beta chain sequences. In a later analysis, V and J genes were assigned by comparing TCR nucleotide sequences against IMGT/GENE-DB human TR gene sequences. The TCRdist pipeline was used in a later analysis to assign CDR3 sequences and most-parsimonious VDJ recombination scenarios. In a later analysis, each TCR beta chain was defined by its CDR3 amino acid sequence together with its V-gene family, and reads lacking a unique V-gene family were excluded. As a way to deal with suspected cross-contamination and a sequencing artifact, a later analysis dropped hundreds of nucleotide sequences that were highly shared and had low generation probability. In a later analysis, a clonal expansion index for each public chain was calculated from normalized within-repertoire ranks of inferred template counts. In a later analysis, generation probabilities were computed with a VDJ recombination model fitted to out-of-frame rearrangements, and the resulting probabilities were checked against IGoR. In a later analysis, hypergeometric tests were used to score TCR-TCR, TCR-HLA and TCR-CMV co-occurrence, with a repertoire-size bias correction applied to TCR pairs. In a later analysis, false discovery rates were estimated by permuting HLA or CMV assignments 20 times. A later analysis grouped co-occurring TCRs with DBSCAN, adding TCRdist sequence similarity when clustering within HLA-allele-positive subsets. Repertoires with fewer than 30,000 or more than 120,000 public chains were left out of co-occurrence clustering, as were about 5 repertoires with anomalous nucleotide sharing. TCRdb took over this immuneACCESS table, retaining in-frame rearrangements with V and J assigned. Such tables are incomplete; in checked studies, under half of the missing clones stem from an unresolved V gene, and the remainder is unexplained. That table is the source of V, J and clone size, and D and trimming were worked out from the DNA. The sample includes about 130,000 clones, with roughly four fifths observed a single time. The top ten hold about 8.1% of the sample.

At the junction V is shortened by 3 bases and J by 5 bases, with 13 bases in between. The CDR3, cysteine through phenylalanine, is 14 amino acids long. The kept DNA is CDR3 alone, 42 bases in frame from the first base. CDR1 MGHRA and CDR2 YSYEKL were looked up in the germline V gene. This receptor was obtained from a woman in her 50s in good health and CMV-seropositive. Input material: PBMCs. The rearrangement joined TRBV4-1 to TRBJ1-1; TRBD1 is possibly the D segment (6 matching bases). The nucleotides are TGCGCCAGCAGCCAGGGGGCAGGGTGGACTGAAGCTTTCTTT. The resulting protein is CASSQGAGWTEAFF.